This TCR beta chain emerged from a study of naive and memory T cell subsets. Study findings and constraints: Activation and differentiation may alter RNA-based TCR counts. Over 85% of naive TCR sequences appeared only once after error correction, unlike memory subsets.

Four subsets defined by CD45RA and CD27 were sorted after CD3, CD4, CD8 and live/dead staining. As regards this clonotype: Its antigen is currently unknown.

An equimolar mix of two oligonucleotides served as the beta constant-region primer for TRBC1 and TRBC2. Nested alpha and beta constant-region primers with the SP2 primer drove four PCR rounds on ligated cDNA. Using its own MiXCR run on the UMI-ligation and nested PCR reads, TCRdb lists one record per CDR3 protein. The table includes around 110,000 distinct CDR3 sequences, around a third detected once. Germline V CDR1 and CDR2: MNHEY, SVGEGT. V lost 6 bases and J 10 bases, leaving 19 bases between the germline ends. This CDR3 has 14 residues. The rearrangement links TRBV6-2 or TRBV6-3 to TRBJ2-1; a weak D match, TRBD1 (6 bases). The sequenced material came from central memory CD4+ T cells from blood. The sequence was obtained from a human donor in good health. The CDR3 here is CASSYRVGLGEQFF. The CDR3 coding sequence is TGTGCCAGCAGCTACAGGGTCGGGCTAGGGGAGCAGTTCTTC.